This T cell receptor (beta chain) was sequenced for a study of T-cell reconstitution after alpha-beta-depleted transplantation in children. The library targeted TCRbeta and was prepared with unique molecular identifiers. TCRdb passed the PCR reads through MiXCR, listing each CDR3 protein once. The table records 360,000 or so distinct CDR3 sequences, approximately 20% of them present only once. Germline CDR1 MDHEN, CDR2 SYDVKM. The length of the CDR3 is 15 residues. Trimming pared 7 bases from V and 0 bases from J, leaving 16 bases between. The material was PBMCs from the stem cell graft donor, obtained from the stem cell graft. V gene TRBV28 combines with J gene TRBJ2-7; D possibly matches TRBD1 or TRBD2 (6 bases each). The clonotype comes from a human donor who donated a stem cell graft to a child with acute myeloid leukemia. For the CDR3, the DNA is TGTGCCAGCAAGGTCGGGGGCCCCTCCTCCTACGAGCAGTACTTC. Translating gives CASKVGGPSSYEQYF.